This T cell receptor beta chain is from a study of T-cell memory formation after mild COVID-19. TCRdb called the 5' RACE reads again in MiXCR, with one record for every CDR3 protein. The repertoire has 500,000 to 650,000 distinct CDR3 sequences, 20% to 25% of them found once; the top ten carry around 9.2%. Looked up from germline, CDR1 is SGHVS and CDR2 is FQNEAQ. The CDR3 totals 17 residues. Trimming at V came to 4 bases and at J to 6 bases, leaving 10 bases not matched to a gene. In this sample, this clonotype turned up many times. The sequencing sample was made of PBMCs or a T cell subset sorted from them (not recorded which). The chain is built from TRBV7-8 and TRBJ2-1; 12 nucleotides align to TRBD2. This TCR was sampled from an adult woman who had mild COVID-19 (a few samples of this study predate the infection). Cell type and time point are not known. The CDR3 nucleotides are TGTGCCAGCAGCTCACACGGACTAGCGGGGCCTCGCAATGAGCAGTTCTTC. Its protein is CASSSHGLAGPRNEQFF.